A single sample gave rise to the 31 T cell receptor beta chains below, sequenced in a study of cytomegalovirus exposure and HLA in healthy donors. PCR primers comprised 60 Vbeta and 13 Jbeta primers. The protocol was immunoSEQ multiplex PCR, while the TCRdb copy is restricted to in-frame clones and leaves out a portion. In the table there are fewer than 250,000 clones, roughly 77% of which are singletons. The sequenced sample consisted of PBMCs. The receptors come from a male donor in good health and CMV-seropositive.

The rearrangement uses TRBV6-5 and TRBJ2-7; possible D gene TRBD1, 5 bases. The V gene lost 4 bases and the J gene lost 6 bases, with 13 bases spanning the gap. Germline assignment: CDR1 MNHEY and CDR2 SVGAGI. This CDR3 is built from 13 residues. CDR3 sequence (DNA): TGTGCCAGCAGTTCCAGGGTAGGGTCCGAGCAGTACTTC. This encodes CASSSRVGSEQYF.

The chain carries TRBV27 and TRBJ2-3, with D perhaps matching TRBD1 (6 bases). The CDR3 is made up of 15 amino acids. CDR1 is MNHEY and CDR2 is SMNVEV in the germline V gene (reference sequence). Trimming pared 5 bases from V and 4 bases from J, leaving 16 bases between. The CDR3 protein is CASSELRRTADTQYF. The CDR3, as DNA: TGTGCCAGCAGTGAACTACGTCGGACAGCAGATACGCAGTATTTT.

V is TRBV5-1 and J is TRBJ1-2; 9 bases agree with TRBD1. This CDR3 has 15 amino acids. The V segment lost 3 bases and the J segment 8 bases; nucleotides outside the gene matches: 11. CDR1 is SGHRS, CDR2 YFSETQ, per germline. The CDR3 DNA follows: TGCGCCAGCAGCTCACAGGGACAGGGACGAACGGGCTACACCTTC. Translation gives CASSSQGQGRTGYTF.

V is TRBV6-1 and J is TRBJ2-6; 8 nucleotides match TRBD1. Germline loops: CDR1 MNHNS, CDR2 SASEGT. With 4 bases clipped from V and 6 bases from J, the junction kept 5 bases outside the gene matches. This CDR3 has 15 residues. CDR3 bases: TGTGCCAGCAGTGGATCGGACAGGGTGGCCAACGTCCTGACTTTC. Residues: CASSGSDRVANVLTF.

The gene calls are TRBV27 and TRBJ2-3; 9 bases are shared with TRBD2. The ends lost 8 bases at V and 4 bases at J; junction bases unmatched: 4. The length of the CDR3 is 13 residues. Germline V CDR1 and CDR2: MNHEY, SMNVEV (reference sequence). The CDR3 DNA sequence: TGTGCCAGCGGGACTAGCAGTCCAGATACGCAGTATTTT. Translation: CASGTSSPDTQYF.

The chain is built from TRBV7-9 and TRBJ2-5, with a tentative D call TRBD1 (6 bases). Germline CDR1 and CDR2: SEHNR and FQNEAQ (reference sequence). The CDR3 sequence is 17 residues long. The V gene lost 5 bases and the J gene lost 0 bases, with 19 bases spanning the gap. The CDR3 coding sequence is TGTGCCAGCAGCCCGCCTCGACGCCAGGGGAACCAAGAGACCCAGTACTTC. It specifies CASSPPRRQGNQETQYF.

The rearrangement links TRBV5-1 to TRBJ1-2, with D possibly being TRBD1 (5 bases). Germline lookup yields CDR1 SGHRS and CDR2 YFSETQ. V was clipped by 0 bases and J by 0 bases, with 12 bases between them. The CDR3 extends over 16 amino acids. This chain's CDR3 is CASSLAQQATNYGYTF. The CDR3 nucleotides read TGCGCCAGCAGCTTGGCCCAACAGGCAACTAACTATGGCTACACCTTC.

This chain joins TRBV27 and TRBJ1-3; no firm D call. CDR1 MNHEY and CDR2 SMNVEV come from the germline V gene (reference sequence). This CDR3 comprises 15 residues. V lost 5 bases to trimming and J lost 2 bases, with 13 bases between them. Here the CDR3 reads CASSPPPGTGNTIYF. In DNA form, the CDR3 reads TGTGCCAGCAGTCCACCCCCGGGGACTGGAAACACCATATATTTT.

The chain employs TRBV30 and TRBJ1-5, with 7 bases lining up with TRBD1. The junction had 5 bases not matched to a gene; V was cut back by 3 bases and J by 3 bases. This CDR3 is built from 14 residues. Germline V gives CDR1 GTSNPN, CDR2 SVGIG (reference sequence). CDR3 in DNA: TGTGCCTGGAGGGGTGACAGGGACAATCAGCCCCAGCATTTT. Protein sequence: CAWRGDRDNQPQHF.

The V gene is TRBV28, the J gene TRBJ1-2, with 12 bases matching TRBD1. CDR1 and CDR2 (germline): MDHEN, SYDVKM. Germline trimming cut 7 bases from V and 8 bases from J; bases unmatched to any gene: 8. The CDR3 is made up of 14 amino acids. CDR3 sequence reads: CASTRDRGLEGYTF. The CDR3 region has the DNA TGTGCCAGCACTCGGGACAGGGGGCTGGAGGGCTACACCTTC.

This chain links TRBV5-6 with TRBJ1-3, with D perhaps matching TRBD1 (6 bases). The germline gives CDR1 SGHDT, CDR2 YYEEEE. This CDR3 comprises 14 residues. The V end lost 1 base, the J end lost 4 bases, and 9 bases lay between the germline ends. The CDR3 bases are TGTGCCAGCAGCTTGACAGGGAAAGGAAACACCATATATTTT. This translates into CASSLTGKGNTIYF.

This chain connects TRBV29-1 to TRBJ2-2, with 7 bases fitting TRBD2. Germline V CDR1 and CDR2: SQVTM, ANQGSEA. The CDR3 is made up of 14 amino acids. Here the CDR3 reads CTHGGGTDTGELFF. As DNA, the CDR3 is TGCACCCATGGGGGGGGTACTGACACCGGGGAGCTGTTTTTT.

Turning to this clone: Germline and junction disagree at one end, which may indicate a read error. The chain links TRBV5-1 to TRBJ2-1, with 10 bases lining up with TRBD1. CDR1 SGHRS and CDR2 YFSETQ come from the germline V gene. This CDR3 is built from 15 residues. The CDR3 spells CASTSGTGAYDEQFF. The CDR3 region has the DNA TGCGCCAGCACGTCCGGGACAGGGGCCTACGATGAGCAGTTCTTC.

The chain recombines TRBV4-2 with TRBJ1-2; D unresolved. This CDR3 has 14 amino acids. The V end was cut by 1 base, the J end by 3 bases, with 9 bases between. Germline assignment: CDR1 LGHNA and CDR2 YNFKEQ. CDR3 sequence: CASSQVKEHYGYTF. The CDR3 bases are TGTGCCAGCAGCCAAGTTAAGGAGCACTATGGCTACACCTTC.

The chain uses TRBV6-5 and TRBJ2-7; TRBD1 matches at 9 bases. The CDR3 is 15 amino acids. With V trimmed by 5 bases and J by 0 bases, 5 bases remained unmatched. Looked up from germline, CDR1 is MNHEY and CDR2 is SVGAGI. The CDR3 nucleotides are TGTGCCAGCAGTGTACAGGGGGCGAGCTCCTACGAGCAGTACTTC. It translates to CASSVQGASSYEQYF.

The V call is TRBV30, the J call TRBJ1-6; possible D gene TRBD1, 6 bases. This CDR3 has 14 amino acids. Between the trimmed V and J ends, which lost 6 bases and 9 bases, there was a span of 18 bases. Germline CDR1 reads GTSNPN; CDR2 reads SVGIG (reference sequence). The CDR3, as DNA: TGTGCCTGCACCAAGGCTACAGGGACTTCACCCCTCCACTTT. Translation: CACTKATGTSPLHF.

DNA for the CDR3: TGTGCCTGGAGTGTACGAAGGACAGGGGATGGCTACACCTTC. It specifies CAWSVRRTGDGYTF. The chain is built from TRBV30 and TRBJ1-2, with 9 bases matching TRBD1. Unmatched junction bases numbered 5, after V lost 0 bases and J lost 6 bases. This CDR3 contains 14 residues. The germline V gene encodes CDR1 GTSNPN and CDR2 SVGIG (reference sequence).

This clone turned up a few times. J is TRBJ2-1 and V is TRBV7-3; 9 bases map to TRBD2. The CDR3 is 15 amino acids. The germline CDR1 and CDR2 sequences are SGHTA and FQGTGA. The junction had 9 bases not matched to a gene; V was cut back by 6 bases and J by 6 bases. The CDR3 protein is CASSLTSGHGNEQFF. CDR3 bases: TGTGCCAGCAGTTTGACTAGCGGCCATGGCAATGAGCAGTTCTTC.

The gene calls are TRBV4-3 and TRBJ1-6, with D unclear. The CDR3 totals 16 residues. Per germline, CDR1 LGHNA and CDR2 YSLEER. V lost 4 bases and J lost 10, with 20 bases in between. CDR3 region: CASSPGEDLGTSPLHF. The CDR3 nucleotides read TGCGCCAGCAGCCCGGGTGAGGACTTAGGCACGTCACCCCTCCACTTT.

The rearrangement uses TRBV7-9 and TRBJ1-2, with 7 bases that match TRBD1. CDR3 size: 12 residues. Germline CDR1 is SEHNR and CDR2 is FQNEAQ (reference sequence). V lost 5 bases to trimming and J lost 6 bases; unmatched junction nucleotides: 3. In nucleotides, the CDR3 is TGTGCCAGCAGCCCGGACAGGCATGGCTACACCTTC. It yields the protein CASSPDRHGYTF. The entire variable domain, with the rest obtained from reference TRBV7-9 and TRBJ1-2, is as follows: DTGVSQNPRHKITKRGQNVTFRCDPISEHNRLYWYRQTLGQGPEFLTYFQNEAQLEKSRLLSDRFSAERPKGSFSTLEIQRTEQGDSAMYLCASSPDRHGYTFGSGTRLTVV.

This rearrangement joins TRBV10-3 to TRBJ1-4; 7 positions agree with TRBD1. The CDR3 is 14 amino acids. Trimming removed 3 bases from V and 5 bases from J; junction bases left unmatched: 3. CDR1 and CDR2 (germline): ENHRY, SYGVKD. The DNA of the CDR3 is TGTGCCATCAGTGACATGGACAGGAATGAAAAACTGTTTTTT. This gives the protein CAISDMDRNEKLFF.

This clone was counted once. The CDR3 region is CASSVPTLTGETQYF. The CDR3 region has the DNA TGTGCCAGCAGCGTCCCGACTCTAACGGGGGAGACCCAGTACTTC. V is TRBV9 and J is TRBJ2-5; the D gene is possibly TRBD2 (5 bases). CDR3 length: 15 residues. V was cut by 2 bases and J by 5 bases, with 16 bases left in between. Germline V lookup: CDR1 SGDLS, CDR2 YYNGEE.

This chain uses TRBV15 with TRBJ2-3, with D perhaps matching TRBD1 (5 bases). In germline, CDR1 is LNHNV, CDR2 YYDKDF (reference sequence). V shed 0 bases and J shed 2 bases, with 12 bases lying between them. CDR3 length equals 16 residues. CDR3 in DNA: TGTGCCACCAGCAGAGATAACAGGATCCCCACAGATACGCAGTATTTT. It specifies CATSRDNRIPTDTQYF.

V and J are TRBV15 and TRBJ2-7, with TRBD2 identical over 11 bases. V lost 0 bases, J lost 5 bases, and 6 bases stayed unmatched. This CDR3 spans 16 amino acids. Germline-derived CDR1 and CDR2 are LNHNV and YYDKDF (reference sequence). Here the CDR3 DNA reads TGTGCCACCAGCAGAGAGGGGACTAGCGGTGGCCACGAGCAGTACTTC. Its translation: CATSREGTSGGHEQYF.

V and J are TRBV11-3 and TRBJ2-3; D uncertain. This CDR3 is 15 amino acids long. CDR1 SGHNT and CDR2 YENEEA come from the germline V gene. Trimming shortened V by 4 bases and J by 2 bases, and 13 bases separated the two germline ends. The DNA of the CDR3 is TGTGCCAGCAGCTCCAGAGACTCACACACAGATACGCAGTATTTT. Translating gives CASSSRDSHTDTQYF.

The rearrangement joins TRBV19 to TRBJ2-7, with TRBD1 identical over 8 bases. With 5 bases clipped from V and 2 bases from J, the junction kept 2 bases outside the gene matches. This CDR3 region has 13 residues. From germline, CDR1 is LNHDA and CDR2 SQIVND (reference sequence). CDR3 sequence (DNA): TGTGCCAGTAGTCAACAGGGGGCCTACGAGCAGTACTTC. It is translated as CASSQQGAYEQYF.

This clone was recorded a few times. The chain employs TRBV7-9 and TRBJ2-3, with TRBD2 matching 8 bases. Germline assignment: CDR1 SEHNR and CDR2 FQNEAQ (reference sequence). V shed 0 bases and J 2 bases; nucleotides not matched to a gene: 10. This CDR3 region has 18 residues. The CDR3 sequence is CASSLAVPGGRATDTQYF. In DNA form, the CDR3 reads TGTGCCAGCAGCTTAGCCGTACCGGGGGGGCGGGCCACAGATACGCAGTATTTT.

As regards this clone: Relative to the germline gene, one junction end is altered; a read error may explain this. The V call is TRBV7-7, the J call TRBJ2-1, with D tentatively TRBD2 (5 bases). The CDR3 runs 14 residues. The germline V gene encodes CDR1 SSHAT and CDR2 FNYEAQ (reference sequence). CDR3 sequence reads: CASSRYSSLEEQFF. DNA for the CDR3: TGTGCTAGCAGCCGATACTCTAGCTTGGAGGAGCAGTTCTTC.

The rearrangement uses TRBV11-2 and TRBJ1-1; no reliable D call. Germline V lookup: CDR1 SGHAT, CDR2 FQNNGV. This CDR3 comprises 13 residues. V was pared by 7 bases and J by 1 base, with 10 bases between. The CDR3 DNA sequence: TGTGCCAGCACCCCCTGGGCGAACACTGAAGCTTTCTTT. Its translation is CASTPWANTEAFF.

The V and J genes are TRBV6-6 and TRBJ1-1; a possible D gene is TRBD1 (6 bases). Germline V gene data show CDR1 as MNHNY and CDR2 as SVGAGI (reference sequence). With 5 bases removed from V and 1 base from J, the gap between germline ends came to 11 bases. This CDR3 contains 14 residues. CDR3 residues: CASSAGTKNTEAFF. In DNA, the CDR3 is TGTGCCAGCAGTGCCGGGACAAAGAACACTGAAGCTTTCTTT.

This clone was detected once. The rearrangement joins TRBV7-2 to TRBJ1-2; a possible D gene is TRBD1 (5 bases). Per the germline V gene, CDR1 is SGHTA and CDR2 is FQGNSA. V was shortened by 5 bases and J by 4 bases, with 8 bases between the two germline ends. CDR3 length: 12 amino acids. CDR3 DNA sequence: TGTGCCAGCAGCGCTGACAGCTATGGCTACACCTTC. It is translated as CASSADSYGYTF.